The T cell receptor beta chain described here comes from a study of beta chain features in type 1 diabetes. Study findings and constraints: Healthy donors had naive, central memory and Treg TCRB repertoires that appeared less similar than those seen among patients.

Expressed TCRB transcripts were sequenced because the entire RNA isolate underwent reverse transcription. TCRdb keeps only in-frame clones here, not all; method: immunoSEQ multiplex PCR. The sample comprises roughly 300,000 clones, roughly 8% of which are singletons, and 0.44% rests with the top ten. This clone turned up a few times. Its antigen is still unknown. Source material: central memory CD4+ T cells from blood. This clonotype originated in a woman aged 18-30 years in good health.

CDR3 nucleotide sequence: TGTGCCAGCAGACGCGGAGGGCTGTCTAATGAAAAACTGTTTTTT. This encodes CASRRGGLSNEKLFF. The chain employs TRBV6-5 and TRBJ1-4; D is unclear. The germline V and J ends were trimmed by 6 bases and 3 bases, with 14 bases remaining between them. Germline CDR1 is MNHEY and CDR2 is SVGAGI. The CDR3 consists of 15 residues.